Sequencing of this TCR beta chain was carried out in a study of CD8 T cell repertoires and HIV-1 epitope variants. For the study at large: Tested: three Gag epitope families, Nef HW9 and YT9. Equal numbers of autologous T cell-negative cells presented antigen to enriched T cells.

Libraries were prepared by immunoSEQ multiplex PCR; TCRdb keeps only in-frame clonotypes and omits some of them. Found here are 5,900 or so clones, about three fifths of them singletons; the top ten hold about 44%. Findings and caveats of the study: Roughly ten TCR beta clonotypes were antigen-specific, 5 to 7 apparently recognizing autologous or escape variants.

This clone was seen a handful of times. Its antigen is unidentified. The CDR3 has 16 amino acids. Trimming at V came to 4 bases and at J to 2 bases, leaving 7 bases not matched to a gene. Germline V gene sequence: CDR1 SGHDT, CDR2 YYEEEE. This clonotype was sampled from a male donor with HIV. Sequenced input: cultured CD8+ T cells derived from PBMCs. The V gene is TRBV5-6, the J gene TRBJ2-1; TRBD1 matches 9 bases. CDR3 sequence: CASSPVTGGAYNEQFF. As DNA, the CDR3 is TGTGCCAGCAGCCCAGTAACAGGGGGCGCCTACAATGAGCAGTTCTTC. The full variable domain, completed using reference TRBV5-6 and TRBJ2-1, is DAGVTQSPTHLIKTRGQQVTLRCSPKSGHDTVSWYQQALGQGPQFIFQYYEEEERQRGNFPDRFSGHQFPNYSSELNVNALLLGDSALYLCASSPVTGGAYNEQFFGPGTRLTVL.